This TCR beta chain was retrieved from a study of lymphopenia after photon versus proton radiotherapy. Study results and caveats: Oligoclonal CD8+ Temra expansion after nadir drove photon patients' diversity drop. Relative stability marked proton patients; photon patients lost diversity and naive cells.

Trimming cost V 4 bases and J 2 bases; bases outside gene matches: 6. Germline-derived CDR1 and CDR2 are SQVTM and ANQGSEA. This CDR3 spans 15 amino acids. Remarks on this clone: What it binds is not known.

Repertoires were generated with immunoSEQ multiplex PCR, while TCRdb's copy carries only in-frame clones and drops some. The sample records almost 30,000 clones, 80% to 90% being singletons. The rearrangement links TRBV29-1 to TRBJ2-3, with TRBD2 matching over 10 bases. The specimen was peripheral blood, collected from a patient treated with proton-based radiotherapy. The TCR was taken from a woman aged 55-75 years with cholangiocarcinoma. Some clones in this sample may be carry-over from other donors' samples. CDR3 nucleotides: TGCAGCGTTGCCTCAGCGGGAGGGATCACAGATACGCAGTATTTT. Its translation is CSVASAGGITDTQYF.